What follows are 20 T cell receptor beta chains derived from one specimen sequenced in a study of shared clonotypes between healthy human individuals. Method: immunoSEQ multiplex PCR; TCRdb's copy keeps in-frame clones and lacks some. The data contain approximately 530,000 clones, more than 95% of them singletons. Sequencing input: naive CD4+ T cells sorted from blood. Subset in this sample: CD45RA+ positively selected. These receptors came from a woman aged 30 to 39 in good health.

The chain recombines TRBV6-4 with TRBJ2-7; no clear D. The length of the CDR3 is 19 residues. The V end was cut by 0 bases, the J end by 4 bases, with 25 bases between. The germline V gene has CDR1 MRHNA and CDR2 SNTAGT. The CDR3 nucleotides read TGTGCCAGCAGTGACTCGAAGGCCCGAGTGAGCTCTAACGTTTACGAGCAGTACTTC. Its protein is CASSDSKARVSSNVYEQYF.

The chain joins TRBV11-2 to TRBJ2-3; TRBD2 matches 9 bases. V trimming: 1 base; J trimming: 2 bases; junction bases outside the gene matches: 10. CDR1 and CDR2 (germline): SGHAT, FQNNGV. The CDR3 sequence is 18 residues long. The CDR3 protein is CASSLAFGGRGITDTQYF. The CDR3 DNA sequence: TGTGCCAGCAGCTTAGCCTTTGGCGGGAGGGGAATCACAGATACGCAGTATTTT.

Concerning this clone itself: At one of its ends the junction is not consistent with the germline gene, which may arise from a read error. V gene TRBV19 combines with J gene TRBJ2-1; 9 nucleotides align to TRBD2. Germline values: CDR1 LNHDA, CDR2 SQIVND (reference sequence). The CDR3 has 17 residues. In DNA form, the CDR3 reads TGCGCCAGTAGTCCCTCGCGGGGGGGGGCTGCCTACAATGAGCAGTTCTTC. Its translation: CASSPSRGGAAYNEQFF.

This chain connects TRBV18 to TRBJ2-6, with 7 bases fitting TRBD1. CDR1 KGHSH and CDR2 LQKENI come from the germline V gene. This CDR3 is built from 16 residues. After removal of 5 bases from V and 0 bases from J, the junction contained 4 bases not matched to a gene. As DNA, the CDR3 is TGTGCCAGCTCATCAGACAGGGCCTCTGGGGCCAACGTCCTGACTTTC. Amino acid sequence: CASSSDRASGANVLTF.

The chain links TRBV19 to TRBJ2-3; a weak D match, TRBD1 (5 bases). CDR3 length: 15 residues. Per the germline V gene, CDR1 is LNHDA and CDR2 is SQIVND (reference sequence). V lost 5 bases, J lost 6 bases, and 18 bases lay in between. This CDR3 reads CASSVRDISRDTQYF. The CDR3 nucleotides are TGTGCCAGTAGTGTCAGGGATATTAGTAGGGATACGCAGTATTTT.

This chain connects TRBV6-6 to TRBJ1-1; D not resolved. V lost 4 bases to trimming and J lost 1 base, with 10 bases between them. The CDR3 extends over 14 amino acids. The germline CDR1 and CDR2 sequences are MNHNY and SVGAGI (reference sequence). The CDR3 region is CASSSRRENTEAFF. CDR3 in DNA: TGTGCCAGCAGTTCTCGACGGGAGAACACTGAAGCTTTCTTT.

V is TRBV7-8 and J is TRBJ1-2, with 10 bases matching TRBD1. With V trimmed by 5 bases and J by 2 bases, 14 bases remained unmatched. Germline V lookup: CDR1 SGHVS, CDR2 FQNEAQ. This CDR3 is built from 18 residues. This CDR3 reads CASSARLLDRGRNYGYTF. The CDR3 DNA is TGTGCCAGCAGCGCACGTTTATTAGACAGGGGGCGCAACTATGGCTACACCTTC.

This sequence joins TRBV6-5 and TRBJ2-6; no reliable D call. The CDR3 runs 14 residues. V was clipped by 2 bases and J by 4 bases, with 6 bases between them. Germline CDR1 is MNHEY and CDR2 is SVGAGI. DNA of the CDR3: TGTGCCAGCAGTTACCACGGGGGGGCCAACGTCCTGACTTTC. Translated, it gives CASSYHGGANVLTF.

The chain employs TRBV27 and TRBJ1-5; a weak D match, TRBD1 (5 bases). V shed 0 bases and J shed 6 bases, with 9 bases lying between them. CDR3 length: 14 amino acids. CDR1 and CDR2 (germline): MNHEY, SMNVEV (reference sequence). The CDR3 region is CASSLSGVVQPQHF. The CDR3 DNA follows: TGTGCCAGCAGTTTATCAGGGGTGGTTCAGCCCCAGCATTTT.

J is TRBJ2-1 and V is TRBV5-1; the match to TRBD2 covers 10 bases. The CDR3 length is 15 residues. From germline, CDR1 is SGHRS and CDR2 YFSETQ. V dropped 3 bases and J dropped 4; count of bases not matched to a gene: 4. The CDR3 DNA follows: TGCGCCAGCAGCTCCTGGACTAGCGGTTACAATGAGCAGTTCTTC. Translated: CASSSWTSGYNEQFF.

The V call is TRBV7-9, the J call TRBJ1-1, with D unresolved. The CDR3 loop spans 14 amino acids. The germline V and J ends were trimmed by 5 bases and 1 base, with 11 bases remaining between them. Germline-derived CDR1 and CDR2 are SEHNR and FQNEAQ (reference sequence). Here the CDR3 DNA reads TGTGCCAGCAGCCAGAGCGGCAGGAACACTGAAGCTTTCTTT. Its translation is CASSQSGRNTEAFF.

This chain connects TRBV25-1 to TRBJ1-2, with 12 bases identical to TRBD1. Germline loops: CDR1 MGHDK, CDR2 SYGVNS. This CDR3 has 17 amino acids. Trimming removed 5 bases from V and 7 bases from J; junction bases left unmatched: 14. CDR3 sequence (DNA): TGTGCCAGCAGTCAAAGGTGGGGACAGGGGGCGCATGGTGGCTACACCTTC. This translates into CASSQRWGQGAHGGYTF.

This CDR3 is CASSPVGLAGVHHTDTQYF. The CDR3 DNA reads TGTGCCAGCAGCCCTGTGGGACTAGCGGGGGTTCACCACACAGATACGCAGTATTTT. This sequence joins TRBV5-6 and TRBJ2-3; TRBD2 matches 14 bases. V trimming: 4 bases; J trimming: 2 bases; junction bases outside the gene matches: 12. Germline CDR1 SGHDT, CDR2 YYEEEE. The CDR3 consists of 19 residues. The full variable domain, completed using reference TRBV5-6 and TRBJ2-3, is DAGVTQSPTHLIKTRGQQVTLRCSPKSGHDTVSWYQQALGQGPQFIFQYYEEEERQRGNFPDRFSGHQFPNYSSELNVNALLLGDSALYLCASSPVGLAGVHHTDTQYFGPGTRLTVL.

The chain uses TRBV7-9 and TRBJ2-7; 9 nucleotides match TRBD1. The CDR3 covers 16 residues. The V gene end was trimmed by 5 bases and the J gene end by 4 bases; junction bases not matched to a gene: 12. The V gene's germline CDR1 is SEHNR and CDR2 FQNEAQ (reference sequence). CDR3 DNA sequence: TGTGCCAGCAGCGAACAGGGGGCAGGTCCGCTTTACGAGCAGTACTTC. It encodes CASSEQGAGPLYEQYF.

This chain connects TRBV10-3 to TRBJ2-7; TRBD2 aligns across 14 bases. J gave up 3 bases and V 4 bases, and 2 bases lay outside the gene matches. CDR1 and CDR2 from the germline V gene are ENHRY and SYGVKD. The CDR3 runs 15 residues. The CDR3 region has the DNA TGTGCCATCAGTGGTGGACTAGCGGGAGGCTACGAGCAGTACTTC. This encodes CAISGGLAGGYEQYF.

About this clone: A read error may account for a junction end that differs from germline. V and J are TRBV29-1 and TRBJ2-2; D gene ambiguous. Germline V gives CDR1 SQVTM, CDR2 ANQGSEA. The CDR3 is 14 residues long. This CDR3 reads CSVEARSNTGELFF. In DNA, the CDR3 is TGCAGCGTGGAAGCACGTTCGAACACCGGGGAGCTGTTTTTT.

The rearrangement joins TRBV15 to TRBJ1-4; TRBD1 is a possible D gene (5 bases). CDR1 is LNHNV and CDR2 is YYDKDF in the germline V gene (reference sequence). With 0 bases removed from V and 3 bases from J, the gap between germline ends came to 11 bases. The CDR3 loop spans 16 amino acids. CDR3 nucleotides: TGTGCCACCAGCAGAGATCGGGGGATTTCTAATGAAAAACTGTTTTTT. Protein: CATSRDRGISNEKLFF. Full variable domain (missing parts from reference TRBV15 and TRBJ1-4): DAMVIQNPRYQVTQFGKPVTLSCSQTLNHNVMYWYQQKSSQAPKLLFHYYDKDFNNEADTPDNFQSRRPNTSFCFLDIRSPGLGDTAMYLCATSRDRGISNEKLFFGSGTQLSVL.

This chain links TRBV7-3 with TRBJ2-6, with a tentative D call TRBD1 (5 bases). Germline V gives CDR1 SGHTA, CDR2 FQGTGA. This CDR3 has 18 residues. V shed 5 bases and J shed 0 bases, with 17 bases lying between them. The CDR3 loop reads CASSARQKSISGANVLTF. CDR3 nucleotides: TGTGCCAGCAGCGCAAGACAGAAATCCATCTCTGGGGCCAACGTCCTGACTTTC.

The rearrangement uses TRBV6-5 and TRBJ2-7; D remains unclear. V was shortened by 5 bases and J by 5 bases, with 13 bases between the two germline ends. The CDR3 has 13 residues. Germline V lookup: CDR1 MNHEY, CDR2 SVGAGI. In DNA form, the CDR3 reads TGTGCCAGCAGTAAAAACACGTTGAACGAGCAGTACTTC. Translation: CASSKNTLNEQYF.

This chain links TRBV11-2 with TRBJ2-6; D unresolved. This CDR3 spans 16 amino acids. Germline CDR1 is SGHAT and CDR2 is FQNNGV. V was cut by 2 bases and J by 0 bases, with 8 bases left in between. CDR3 amino acids: CASSLIRDSGANVLTF. Written as DNA, the CDR3 is TGTGCCAGCAGCTTAATAAGGGACTCTGGGGCCAACGTCCTGACTTTC.